This T cell receptor (beta chain) appears in the sequencing data of a study of human thymus T cells. Findings and caveats of the study: It looked as if thymic and blood repertoires used V and J genes in a biased way.

TCRdb's table, derived via immunoSEQ multiplex PCR, lists solely in-frame clones and lacks some. Of roughly 130,000 clones in the sample, about 95% were seen once. Germline-derived CDR1 and CDR2 are MDHEN and SYDVKM. The CDR3 consists of 17 residues. After removal of 3 bases from V and 5 bases from J, the junction contained 11 bases not matched to a gene. It was from resections taken during corrective heart surgery that the thymus tissue came. Healthy Finnish infants undergoing corrective surgery for congenital heart defects provided the donor material. This clone was picked up one time. Its matching antigen is unknown.

The chain couples TRBV28 to TRBJ2-7; 12 nucleotides line up with TRBD2. This TCR came from a boy in the first two years of life with a congenital heart defect but otherwise immunologically healthy. Sample: thymus tissue. CDR3 bases: TGTGCCAGCAGTTTGCCCGCTAGCGGGGGGGCGTCCGACGAGCAGTACTTC. It codes for CASSLPASGGASDEQYF.